This TCR beta chain was recorded in a study of T-cell reconstitution after alpha-beta-depleted transplantation in children. Overall study findings and caveats: At around two months after transplant, the alpha-beta T cells were reportedly derived from several hundred expanded clones that came from non-depleted graft cells. When one year had passed after transplant, most T-cell counts and diversity came from newly produced T cells.

About this clonotype: What it recognizes is unknown.

Using unique molecular identifiers, the investigators prepared the TCRbeta library. TCRdb ran MiXCR on the PCR reads and lists one entry per CDR3 protein. The repertoire consists of some 600,000 distinct CDR3 sequences, with 10% to 15% occurring once and the leading ten covering 2% to 2.5%. CDR1 and CDR2 from the germline V gene are SEHNR and FQNEAQ (reference sequence). Trimming cost V 5 bases and J 4 bases, with 15 bases left between them. CDR3 length equals 15 residues. This specimen was PBMCs, mostly from graft donor cells, taken 360 days after TCRalphabeta/CD19-depleted stem cell transplant. This clonotype was obtained from a male patient younger than 18 who had a stem cell transplant for acute myeloid leukemia, so the T cells may come from the graft donor. This chain joins TRBV7-9 and TRBJ2-1; the D gene could be TRBD1 or TRBD2 (5 bases each). The CDR3: CASSNLRGRYNEQFF. CDR3 bases: TGTGCCAGCAGCAACTTACGGGGCCGATACAATGAGCAGTTCTTC.